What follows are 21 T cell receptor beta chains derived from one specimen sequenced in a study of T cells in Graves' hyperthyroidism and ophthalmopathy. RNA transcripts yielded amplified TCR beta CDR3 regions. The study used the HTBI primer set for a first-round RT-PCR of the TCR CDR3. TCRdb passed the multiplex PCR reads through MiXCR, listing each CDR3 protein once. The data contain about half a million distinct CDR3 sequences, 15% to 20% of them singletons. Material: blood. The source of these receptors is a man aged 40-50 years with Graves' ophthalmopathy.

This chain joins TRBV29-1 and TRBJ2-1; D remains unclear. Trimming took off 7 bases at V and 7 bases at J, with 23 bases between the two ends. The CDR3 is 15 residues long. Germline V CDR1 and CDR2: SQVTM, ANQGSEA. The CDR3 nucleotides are TGCAGCGCTCGGACGCTCGTATTACGAGGAAATGAGCAGTTCTTC. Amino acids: CSARTLVLRGNEQFF.

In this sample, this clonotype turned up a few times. The CDR3 here is CASSPQGSWANVLTF. CDR3 sequence (DNA): TGTGCCAGCAGCCCCCAGGGGAGTTGGGCCAACGTCCTGACTTTC. V usage is TRBV27 and J usage is TRBJ2-6, with a weak D call TRBD1 (6 bases). Per the germline V gene, CDR1 is MNHEY and CDR2 is SMNVEV (reference sequence). The V gene lost 6 bases and the J gene lost 5 bases, with 14 bases spanning the gap. CDR3 length: 15 amino acids. Supplemented by reference TRBV27 and TRBJ2-6, the full variable domain reads EAQVTQNPRYLITVTGKKLTVTCSQNMNHEYMSWYRQDPGLGLRQIYYSMNVEVTDKGDVPEGYKVSRKEKRNFPLILESPSPNQTSLYFCASSPQGSWANVLTFGAGSRLTVL.

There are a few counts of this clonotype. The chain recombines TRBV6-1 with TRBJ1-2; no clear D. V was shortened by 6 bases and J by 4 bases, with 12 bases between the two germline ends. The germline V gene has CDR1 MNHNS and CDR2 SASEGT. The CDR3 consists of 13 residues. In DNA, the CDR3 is TGTGCCAGCAGAAACAGAGATGGCTATGGCTACACCTTC. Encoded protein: CASRNRDGYGYTF.

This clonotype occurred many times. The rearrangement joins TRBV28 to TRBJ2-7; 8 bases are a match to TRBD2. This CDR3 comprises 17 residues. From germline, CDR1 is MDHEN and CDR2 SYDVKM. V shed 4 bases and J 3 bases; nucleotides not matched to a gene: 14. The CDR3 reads CASSSFRAGGRGYEQYF. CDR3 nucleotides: TGTGCCAGCAGTTCCTTTCGCGCGGGAGGAAGAGGCTACGAGCAGTACTTC. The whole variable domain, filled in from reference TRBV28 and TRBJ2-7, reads DVKVTQSSRYLVKRTGEKVFLECVQDMDHENMFWYRQDPGLGLRLIYFSYDVKMKEKGDIPEGYSVSREKKERFSLILESASTNQTSMYLCASSSFRAGGRGYEQYFGPGTRLTVT.

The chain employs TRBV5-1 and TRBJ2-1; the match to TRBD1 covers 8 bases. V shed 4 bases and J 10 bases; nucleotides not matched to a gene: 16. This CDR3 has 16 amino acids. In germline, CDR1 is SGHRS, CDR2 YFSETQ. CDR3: CASSADRGGIPSEQFF. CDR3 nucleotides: TGCGCCAGCAGCGCCGACAGGGGTGGGATTCCAAGCGAGCAGTTCTTC.

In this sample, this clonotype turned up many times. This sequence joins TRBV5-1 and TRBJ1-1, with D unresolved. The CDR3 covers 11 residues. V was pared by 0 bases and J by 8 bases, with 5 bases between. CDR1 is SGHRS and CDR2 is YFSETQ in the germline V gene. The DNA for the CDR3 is TGCGCCAGCAGCTTGGAACCCGAAGCTTTCTTT. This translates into CASSLEPEAFF.

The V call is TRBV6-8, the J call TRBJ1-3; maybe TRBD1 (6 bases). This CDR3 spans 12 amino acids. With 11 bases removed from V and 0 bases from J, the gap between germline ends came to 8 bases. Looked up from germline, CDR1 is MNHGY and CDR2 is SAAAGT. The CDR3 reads CAGGSSGNTIYF. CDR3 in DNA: TGTGCCGGGGGCAGCTCTGGAAACACCATATATTTT.

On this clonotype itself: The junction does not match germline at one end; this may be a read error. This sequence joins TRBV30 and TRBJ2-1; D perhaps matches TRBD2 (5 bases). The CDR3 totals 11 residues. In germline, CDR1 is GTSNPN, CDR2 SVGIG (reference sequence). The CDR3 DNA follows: TGTGCCTGGAGTGTACTAGATGAGCAGTCCTTC. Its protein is CAWSVLDEQSF.

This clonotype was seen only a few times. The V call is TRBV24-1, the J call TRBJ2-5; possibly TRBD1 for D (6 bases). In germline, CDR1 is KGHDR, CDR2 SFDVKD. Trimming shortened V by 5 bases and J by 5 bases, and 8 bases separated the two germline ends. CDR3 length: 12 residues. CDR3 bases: TGTGCCACCAGTGCAGGGGACGAGACCCAGTACTTC. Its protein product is CATSAGDETQYF.

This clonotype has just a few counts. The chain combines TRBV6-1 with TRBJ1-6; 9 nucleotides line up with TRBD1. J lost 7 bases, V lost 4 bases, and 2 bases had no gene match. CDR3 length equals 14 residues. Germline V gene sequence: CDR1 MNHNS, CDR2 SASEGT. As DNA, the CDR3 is TGTGCCAGCAGTGGGACAGGGGTAAATTCACCCCTCCACTTT. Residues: CASSGTGVNSPLHF.

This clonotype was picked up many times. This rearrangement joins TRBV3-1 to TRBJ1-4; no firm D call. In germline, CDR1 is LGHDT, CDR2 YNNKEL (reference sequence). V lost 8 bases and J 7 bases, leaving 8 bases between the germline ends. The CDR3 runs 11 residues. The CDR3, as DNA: TGTGCCAGCTCTGTTAGTGAAAAACTGTTTTTT. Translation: CASSVSEKLFF.

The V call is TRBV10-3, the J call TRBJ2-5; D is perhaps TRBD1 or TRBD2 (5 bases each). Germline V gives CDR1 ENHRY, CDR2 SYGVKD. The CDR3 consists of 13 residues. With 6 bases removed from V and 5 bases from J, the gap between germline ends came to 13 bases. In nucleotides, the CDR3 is TGTGCCATCAGAGGGGCAGGCGGGGAGACCCAGTACTTC. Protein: CAIRGAGGETQYF.

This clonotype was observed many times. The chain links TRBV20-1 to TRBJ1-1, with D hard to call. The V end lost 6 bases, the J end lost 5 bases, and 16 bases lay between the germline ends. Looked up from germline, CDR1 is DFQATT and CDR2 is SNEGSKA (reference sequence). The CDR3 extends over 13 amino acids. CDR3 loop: CSARPPAWTEAFF. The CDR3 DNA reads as TGCAGTGCCAGACCCCCGGCTTGGACTGAAGCTTTCTTT.

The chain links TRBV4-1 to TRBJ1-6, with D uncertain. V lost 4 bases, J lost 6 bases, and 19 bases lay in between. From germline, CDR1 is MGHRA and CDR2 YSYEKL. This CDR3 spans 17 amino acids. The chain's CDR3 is CASSRPPPGGSNSPLHF. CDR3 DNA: TGCGCCAGCAGCCGCCCCCCCCCGGGAGGGTCTAATTCACCCCTCCACTTT.

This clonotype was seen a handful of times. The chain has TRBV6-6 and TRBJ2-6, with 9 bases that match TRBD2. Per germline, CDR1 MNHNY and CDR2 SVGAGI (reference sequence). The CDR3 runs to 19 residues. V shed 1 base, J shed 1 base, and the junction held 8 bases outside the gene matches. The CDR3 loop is CASSYWREGPKSGANVLTF. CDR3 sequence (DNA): TGTGCCAGCAGTTACTGGCGGGAGGGCCCCAAATCTGGGGCCAACGTCCTGACTTTC.

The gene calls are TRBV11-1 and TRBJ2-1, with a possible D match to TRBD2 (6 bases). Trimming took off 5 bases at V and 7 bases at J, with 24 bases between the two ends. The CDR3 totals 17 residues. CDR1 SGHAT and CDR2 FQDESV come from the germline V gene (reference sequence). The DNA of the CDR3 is TGTGCCAGCAGCCGGGGAGAGGGGAGAGGAGGGGTAAATGAGCAGTTCTTC. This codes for CASSRGEGRGGVNEQFF.

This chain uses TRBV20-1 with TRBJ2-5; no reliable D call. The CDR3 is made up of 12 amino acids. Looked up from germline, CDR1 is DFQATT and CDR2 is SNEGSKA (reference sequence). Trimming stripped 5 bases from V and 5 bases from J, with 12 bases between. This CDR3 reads CSACARLETQYF. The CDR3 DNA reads TGCAGTGCTTGTGCTCGGCTTGAGACCCAGTACTTC.

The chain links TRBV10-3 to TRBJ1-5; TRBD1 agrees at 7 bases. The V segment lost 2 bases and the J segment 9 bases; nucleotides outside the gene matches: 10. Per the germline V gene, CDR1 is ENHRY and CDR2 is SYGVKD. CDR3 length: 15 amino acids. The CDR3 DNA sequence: TGTGCCATCAGTGAGATGGCAGGGGGTGTTGCGCCCCAGCATTTT. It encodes CAISEMAGGVAPQHF.

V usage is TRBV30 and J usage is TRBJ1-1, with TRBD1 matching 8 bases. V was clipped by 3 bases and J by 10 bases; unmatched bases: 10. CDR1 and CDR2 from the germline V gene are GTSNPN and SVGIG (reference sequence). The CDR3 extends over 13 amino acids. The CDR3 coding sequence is TGTGCCTGGAGGTACAGGGGGAGGGACCCAGCTTTCTTT. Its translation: CAWRYRGRDPAFF.

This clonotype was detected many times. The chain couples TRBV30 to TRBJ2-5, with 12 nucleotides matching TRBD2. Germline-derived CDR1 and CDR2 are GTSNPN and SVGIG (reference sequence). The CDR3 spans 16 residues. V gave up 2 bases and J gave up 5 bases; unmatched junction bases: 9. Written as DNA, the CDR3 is TGTGCCTGGAGTACCGCCGGGACTAGCGGGCTGGAGACCCAGTACTTC. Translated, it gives CAWSTAGTSGLETQYF. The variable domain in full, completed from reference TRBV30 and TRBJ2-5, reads SQTIHQWPATLVQPVGSPLSLECTVEGTSNPNLYWYRQAAGRGLQLLFYSVGIGQISSEVPQNLSASRPQDRQFILSSKKLLLSDSGFYLCAWSTAGTSGLETQYFGPGTRLLVL.

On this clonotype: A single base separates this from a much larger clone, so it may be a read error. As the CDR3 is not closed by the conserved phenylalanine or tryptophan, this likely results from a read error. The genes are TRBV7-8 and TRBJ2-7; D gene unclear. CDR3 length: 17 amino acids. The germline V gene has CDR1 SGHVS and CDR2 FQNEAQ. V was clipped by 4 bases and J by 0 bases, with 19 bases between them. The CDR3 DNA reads TGTGCCAGCAGCTCCCTCTCAGCGACGCCTAGCTCCTACGAGCAGTACCTC. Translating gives CASSSLSATPSSYEQYL.